The 28 T cell receptor beta chains in this list originate from one sample, sequenced in a study of CD8+ T cells in alopecia areata. After isolation, RNA underwent reverse transcription to generate cDNA as the sequencing template. Repertoires were generated with immunoSEQ multiplex PCR, while TCRdb's copy carries only in-frame clones and drops some. The sample carries roughly 120,000 clones, approximately 60% recorded once. The sample comprised CD4+ T cells sorted from blood. These receptors originate from a human donor in good health.

The chain links TRBV9 to TRBJ1-1, with D uncertain. This CDR3 is built from 14 residues. The germline gives CDR1 SGDLS, CDR2 YYNGEE. Trimming removed 0 bases at V and 6 bases at J, with 12 bases between. The CDR3 protein is CASSVAPSLAEAFF. In DNA form, the CDR3 reads TGTGCCAGCAGCGTAGCTCCGTCGCTCGCTGAAGCTTTCTTT.

The chain links TRBV10-3 to TRBJ2-7; D is perhaps TRBD1 or TRBD2 (5 bases each). V was clipped by 0 bases and J by 5 bases, with 14 bases between them. Per germline, CDR1 ENHRY and CDR2 SYGVKD. The CDR3 is 15 amino acids. The CDR3 region is CAISESMDRGHEQYF. The CDR3 DNA is TGTGCCATCAGTGAGTCGATGGATCGGGGCCACGAGCAGTACTTC.

The chain recombines TRBV29-1 with TRBJ2-1; 8 nucleotides match TRBD2. V was clipped by 4 bases and J by 8 bases; unmatched bases: 7. This CDR3 region has 13 residues. From germline, CDR1 is SQVTM and CDR2 ANQGSEA. As DNA, the CDR3 is TGCAGCGTTGCCGGGGGGGCCAAGGATGAGCAGTTCTTC. This codes for CSVAGGAKDEQFF.

The chain combines TRBV7-2 with TRBJ2-7; D is possibly TRBD1 (7 bases). The CDR3 is made up of 15 amino acids. In germline, CDR1 is SGHTA, CDR2 FQGNSA. V was pared by 0 bases and J by 3 bases, with 12 bases between. CDR3 residues: CASSLARDRVYEQYF. CDR3 bases: TGTGCCAGCAGCTTAGCGCGGGACAGAGTCTACGAGCAGTACTTC.

This clone was observed a single time. The chain combines TRBV11-2 with TRBJ2-3; D is ambiguous. Trimming pared 5 bases from V and 2 bases from J, leaving 8 bases between. The CDR3 runs 13 residues. Per germline, CDR1 SGHAT and CDR2 FQNNGV. CDR3 in amino acids: CASSEQATDTQYF. In DNA, the CDR3 is TGTGCCAGCAGCGAGCAAGCCACAGATACGCAGTATTTT.

This chain connects TRBV29-1 to TRBJ2-3, with no clear D. Trimming removed 1 base from V and 4 bases from J, with 9 bases in between. CDR1 is SQVTM and CDR2 is ANQGSEA in the germline V gene. The CDR3 sequence is 13 residues long. The CDR3 nucleotides read TGCAGCGTTGAAGCCCCGGACGCAGATACGCAGTATTTT. As protein: CSVEAPDADTQYF.

In its sample, this clone was seen a few times. The sample carries other DNA sequences with the same CDR3. The chain links TRBV5-1 to TRBJ2-2; D is ambiguous. The germline V gene encodes CDR1 SGHRS and CDR2 YFSETQ. Trimming shortened V by 0 bases and J by 3 bases, and 9 bases separated the two germline ends. CDR3 length equals 15 residues. As DNA, the CDR3 is TGCGCCAGCAGCTTGGGACACCGAGACACCGGGGAGCTGTTTTTT. Translation: CASSLGHRDTGELFF.

The V and J genes are TRBV30 and TRBJ2-3; 9 positions agree with TRBD2. CDR1 and CDR2 from the germline V gene are GTSNPN and SVGIG (reference sequence). There are 14 residues in the CDR3. The J segment lost 4 bases and the V segment lost 2 bases, leaving 4 bases of the junction unmatched. DNA of the CDR3: TGTGCCTGGAGTCTAGCGGGGATCCCAGATACGCAGTATTTT. This sequence encodes CAWSLAGIPDTQYF.

CDR3 sequence: CATRTGRPTFTGELFF. The DNA for the CDR3 is TGTGCCACCCGGACAGGTCGACCCACCTTCACCGGGGAGCTGTTTTTT. This rearrangement joins TRBV30 to TRBJ2-2, with 7 positions matching TRBD1. Germline CDR1 GTSNPN, CDR2 SVGIG (reference sequence). The trim removed 8 bases at V and 4 bases at J, leaving 16 bases unmatched. The CDR3 is 16 amino acids.

The rearrangement uses TRBV20-1 and TRBJ1-2; D is undetermined. The CDR3 runs to 10 residues. V gave up 6 bases and J gave up 6 bases, with 8 bases separating them. Germline CDR1 and CDR2: DFQATT and SNEGSKA (reference sequence). CDR3 protein: CSAARDGYTF. The CDR3 nucleotides are TGCAGTGCCGCGAGGGATGGCTACACCTTC.

The J gene is TRBJ1-1, the V gene TRBV2; D is ambiguous. CDR1 is SNHLY and CDR2 is FYNNEI in the germline V gene. V dropped 6 bases and J dropped 1 base, with 9 bases sitting between them. The CDR3 consists of 13 residues. For the CDR3, the DNA is TGTGCCAGCAGGTTAGGGCAGAACACTGAAGCTTTCTTT. This translates into CASRLGQNTEAFF.

The V and J genes are TRBV29-1 and TRBJ1-1; no definite D call. Germline loops: CDR1 SQVTM, CDR2 ANQGSEA. V was trimmed by 7 bases and J by 0 bases, leaving 12 bases between them. CDR3 length equals 13 residues. CDR3 in DNA: TGCAGCGGTTTGACTGGGATGAACACTGAAGCTTTCTTT. This codes for CSGLTGMNTEAFF. Looking up the rest from reference TRBV29-1 and TRBJ1-1 gives the full variable domain: SAVISQKPSRDICQRGTSLTIQCQVDSQVTMMFWYRQQPGQSLTLIATANQGSEATYESGFVIDKFPISRPNLTFSTLTVSNMSPEDSSIYLCSGLTGMNTEAFFGQGTRLTVV.

This clone was counted between two and nine times. J is TRBJ1-6 and V is TRBV7-3; 7 nucleotides match TRBD1. The CDR3 runs 14 residues. Germline lookup yields CDR1 SGHTA and CDR2 FQGTGA. The V gene end was trimmed by 5 bases and the J gene end by 7 bases; junction bases not matched to a gene: 5. The CDR3, as DNA: TGTGCCAGCAGCACCGGGACAGCCAATTCACCCCTCCACTTT. Its protein is CASSTGTANSPLHF.

In this sample, this clone turned up once. The chain employs TRBV2 and TRBJ2-1; D is tentatively TRBD1 or TRBD2 (5 bases each). Germline CDR1 SNHLY, CDR2 FYNNEI. The CDR3 has 13 residues. V gave up 6 bases and J gave up 8 bases, with 14 bases separating them. CDR3 DNA: TGTGCCAGCAGCGCCGGGACCCCCCATGAGCAGTTCTTC. Protein product: CASSAGTPHEQFF.

This clone was picked up a small number of times. V and J are TRBV2 and TRBJ1-6; D remains unclear. This CDR3 region has 15 residues. Trimming pared 7 bases from V and 0 bases from J, leaving 10 bases between. From germline, CDR1 is SNHLY and CDR2 FYNNEI. CDR3 in amino acids: CASTTASSYNSPLHF. CDR3 coding DNA: TGTGCCAGCACGACGGCGAGCTCCTATAATTCACCCCTCCACTTT.

As regards this clone: Other DNA variants within this sample encode the same CDR3. The genes are TRBV29-1 and TRBJ1-2; D call uncertain. CDR3 size: 8 residues. Germline V CDR1 and CDR2: SQVTM, ANQGSEA. V lost 3 bases and J lost 7, with 0 bases in between. The CDR3 DNA is TGCAGCGTTGATGGCTACACCTTC. Protein: CSVDGYTF. Using reference TRBV29-1 and TRBJ1-2 for the parts outside the CDR3, the full variable domain is SAVISQKPSRDICQRGTSLTIQCQVDSQVTMMFWYRQQPGQSLTLIATANQGSEATYESGFVIDKFPISRPNLTFSTLTVSNMSPEDSSIYLCSVDGYTFGSGTRLTVV.

The rearrangement uses TRBV23-1 and TRBJ2-3; maybe TRBD2 (6 bases). TRBV23-1 is annotated as an ORF whose role is uncertain. The CDR3 totals 15 residues. Trimming stripped 6 bases from V and 1 base from J, with 14 bases between. The CDR3 loop is CASRRRGGGTDTQYF. The CDR3 nucleotides are TGCGCCAGCAGACGACGGGGAGGAGGCACAGATACGCAGTATTTT.

The V gene is TRBV2, the J gene TRBJ1-1; tentatively, D is TRBD1 (5 bases). CDR3 length: 14 residues. V lost 9 bases and J lost 1, with 15 bases in between. Looked up from germline, CDR1 is SNHLY and CDR2 is FYNNEI. CDR3 bases: TGTGCCAGAACAAAACCCACAGGGAACACTGAAGCTTTCTTT. Translated: CARTKPTGNTEAFF.

This chain joins TRBV18 and TRBJ2-3, with 9 nucleotides matching TRBD1. From germline, CDR1 is KGHSH and CDR2 LQKENI. Trimming at V came to 6 bases and at J to 9 bases, leaving 13 bases not matched to a gene. The length of the CDR3 is 15 residues. CDR3: CASSPPGTGTKTQYF. CDR3 nucleotides: TGTGCCAGCTCGCCCCCCGGGACAGGGACAAAAACGCAGTATTTT.

The sample holds a few counts of this clone. The V and J genes are TRBV28 and TRBJ2-7; TRBD1 matches 8 bases. Germline V gene data show CDR1 as MDHEN and CDR2 as SYDVKM. The CDR3 sequence is 13 residues long. Trimming took 5 bases from V and 4 from J; bases not matched to a gene: 4. CDR3 protein: CASSQGQGYEQYF. As DNA, the CDR3 is TGTGCCAGCAGTCAAGGACAGGGTTACGAGCAGTACTTC.

The chain recombines TRBV29-1 with TRBJ1-4; no clear D. Trimming took off 7 bases at V and 8 bases at J, with 17 bases between the two ends. The germline V gene encodes CDR1 SQVTM and CDR2 ANQGSEA. This CDR3 region has 13 residues. In DNA, the CDR3 is TGCAGCGCCCAGGACGGAGGATGGGAAAAACTGTTTTTT. This sequence encodes CSAQDGGWEKLFF.

The V call is TRBV5-1, the J call TRBJ2-1, with D unresolved. Germline CDR1 is SGHRS and CDR2 is YFSETQ. Trimming removed 0 bases at V and 6 bases at J, with 7 bases between. There are 13 residues in the CDR3. DNA for the CDR3: TGCGCCAGCAGCTTGGCCTCCATCAATGAGCAGTTCTTC. Protein product: CASSLASINEQFF.

The J gene is TRBJ2-5, the V gene TRBV7-2; 9 positions agree with TRBD2. Germline CDR1 reads SGHTA; CDR2 reads FQGNSA. This CDR3 has 15 residues. V was pared by 2 bases and J by 4 bases, with 5 bases of the junction left unmatched. Written as DNA, the CDR3 is TGTGCCAGCAGCTTACAGGCGGGGGGGCGAGAGACCCAGTACTTC. Translating it yields CASSLQAGGRETQYF.

The chain recombines TRBV5-1 with TRBJ2-3; 12 bases are a match to TRBD2. This CDR3 has 16 amino acids. The ends lost 5 bases at V and 3 bases at J; junction bases unmatched: 7. Germline assignment: CDR1 SGHRS and CDR2 YFSETQ. This CDR3 is CASSKTSGGGTDTQYF. The CDR3 nucleotides read TGCGCCAGCAGTAAGACTAGCGGGGGCGGAACAGATACGCAGTATTTT.

V and J are TRBV27 and TRBJ2-3; D call uncertain. The CDR3 totals 18 residues. Trimming took off 5 bases at V and 1 base at J, with 22 bases between the two ends. Germline CDR1 reads MNHEY; CDR2 reads SMNVEV (reference sequence). The CDR3 DNA reads as TGTGCCAGCAGTCCGATCCCCCCGTTGGGTCGGGGCACAGATACGCAGTATTTT. This encodes CASSPIPPLGRGTDTQYF.

This clone was detected only a few times. The chain carries TRBV19 and TRBJ2-7; TRBD1 is a possible D gene (6 bases). V was cut by 5 bases and J by 0 bases, with 17 bases left in between. The CDR3 contains 16 residues. Germline CDR1 reads LNHDA; CDR2 reads SQIVND (reference sequence). CDR3 DNA sequence: TGTGCCAGTAGTCTCGTCGGGGCAGGGGACTCCTACGAGCAGTACTTC. It is translated as CASSLVGAGDSYEQYF.

This clone occurred a few times. The gene calls are TRBV30 and TRBJ2-1; 8 bases match TRBD2. The germline V gene has CDR1 GTSNPN and CDR2 SVGIG (reference sequence). With 5 bases clipped from V and 0 bases from J, the junction kept 6 bases outside the gene matches. This CDR3 contains 15 residues. The CDR3 region is CAWALGGASYNEQFF. CDR3 nucleotides: TGTGCCTGGGCACTCGGGGGGGCCTCCTACAATGAGCAGTTCTTC.

In its sample, this clone was seen once. The chain joins TRBV20-1 to TRBJ1-1; D gene ambiguous. Trimming stripped 6 bases from V and 8 bases from J, with 13 bases between. This CDR3 contains 11 residues. Germline CDR1 DFQATT, CDR2 SNEGSKA (reference sequence). This CDR3 reads CSASRGPEAFF. The CDR3 nucleotides are TGCAGTGCCTCCCGGGGTCCCGAAGCTTTCTTT.